Sequencing of this T cell receptor (beta chain) was carried out in a study of identical twins. Study-wide points: Reduced insertions were recorded for abundant cord blood beta clonotypes, with no such pattern in memory repertoires. Models came in too low on out-of-frame TCR alpha sharing in monozygotic twins.

V was clipped by 2 bases and J by 0 bases, with 12 bases between them. CDR1 DFQATT and CDR2 SNEGSKA come from the germline V gene (reference sequence). The CDR3 has 15 amino acids. Everyone who donated was a healthy Caucasian. Comment on this clonotype: Its specificity is unknown.

A universal primer site arose from template switching, and cDNA bore unique molecular identifiers. TCRdb used MiXCR to reprocess the 5' RACE reads, holding one entry per CDR3 protein. The sample lists a few hundred thousand distinct CDR3 sequences; approximately 9.6% were seen once. The data also belong to a second study, concerning yellow fever vaccine responses in identical twins.

The receptor was isolated from a woman aged 18-30 years in good health. The sequencing sample was made of PBMCs. The chain has TRBV20-1 and TRBJ2-3; D may be TRBD2 (7 bases). The CDR3 region is CSARQGRGSTDTQYF. DNA for the CDR3: TGCAGTGCTAGACAGGGGCGGGGGAGCACAGATACGCAGTATTTT.